This is a list of T cell receptor beta chains from one sample in a study of OX40 agonist ivuxolimab in advanced cancers. The method was immunoSEQ multiplex PCR; TCRdb's version includes in-frame clones alone and lacks a portion of them. The sample shows around 41,000 clones, 85% of them seen only once. The source material was CD4+ or CD8+ T cells sorted from blood, sampled in a trial of the OX40 agonist ivuxolimab. Source of these receptors: an adult with an advanced solid tumor such as melanoma, head and neck, liver or kidney cancer. CDR3s include the opening cysteine and the closing phenylalanine or tryptophan. Fields, in order: V gene, clone size, J gene, D gene, CDR3 protein, CDR3 DNA. D genes are given only for firm matches. Size tells how often a clone was seen (once, few, many) or the class of an expanded clone, and some rows leave it out.

TRBV6-5	.	TRBJ2-3	.	CASSYERSTDTQYF	TGTGCCAGCAGTTACGAGAGAAGCACAGATACGCAGTATTTT
TRBV5-6	.	TRBJ1-2	.	CASSLDMSGVAYGYTF	TGTGCCAGCAGCTTGGACATGAGCGGGGTCGCTTATGGCTACACCTTC
TRBV2	few	TRBJ2-7	TRBD2	CASLLAGTYEQYF	TGTGCCAGCCTACTAGCGGGAACCTACGAGCAGTACTTC
TRBV7-7	.	TRBJ2-1	.	CASSSDRNNEQFF	TGTGCTAGCAGCTCCGACAGAAACAATGAGCAGTTCTTC
TRBV4-3	.	TRBJ2-7	TRBD2	CASSQGLADSYEQYF	TGCGCCAGCAGCCAAGGTCTAGCGGACTCCTACGAGCAGTACTTC
TRBV28	.	TRBJ2-1	TRBD2	CASSLRGLAGDEQFF	TGTGCCAGCAGTTTAAGGGGGCTAGCGGGAGATGAGCAGTTCTTC
TRBV7-9	.	TRBJ1-2	.	CASTPPGVGYGYTF	TGTGCCAGCACCCCCCCCGGGGTAGGCTATGGCTACACCTTC
TRBV27	.	TRBJ2-1	.	CASSQLSGGDNEQFF	TGTGCCAGCAGTCAACTTAGCGGAGGGGACAATGAGCAGTTCTTC
TRBV15	.	TRBJ2-1	.	CATSRQGRGGYEQFF	TGTGCCACCAGCAGACAAGGCCGGGGCGGGTATGAGCAGTTCTTC
TRBV11-3	.	TRBJ2-7	.	CASSPGRRVEQYF	TGTGCCAGCAGCCCAGGCAGAAGGGTCGAGCAGTACTTC
TRBV19	.	TRBJ2-6	.	CASSIFSGGRASGANVLTF	TGTGCCAGTAGTATCTTTTCGGGGGGCCGGGCCTCTGGGGCCAACGTCCTGACTTTC
TRBV7-2	medium-sized	TRBJ1-4	.	CASSPVAFGEKLFF	TGTGCCAGCAGCCCGGTGGCGTTCGGTGAAAAACTGTTTTTT
TRBV29-1	.	TRBJ2-5	TRBD2	CSVVQTSGRSQYF	TGCAGCGTTGTTCAGACTAGCGGGAGATCCCAGTACTTC
TRBV5-1	.	TRBJ2-3	.	CASSQSTDTQYF	TGCGCCAGCAGTCAGAGCACAGATACGCAGTATTTT
TRBV19	.	TRBJ2-1	TRBD1	CASMDRRDNEQFF	TGTGCCAGTATGGACAGGAGAGACAATGAGCAGTTCTTC
TRBV6-1	.	TRBJ1-4	TRBD1	CASDPGGTGNEKLFF	TGTGCCAGCGACCCGGGTGGGACAGGGAATGAAAAACTGTTTTTT
TRBV18	.	TRBJ2-3	.	CASSLQTGTDTQYF	TGTGCCAGCTCACTCCAGACTGGTACAGATACGCAGTATTTT
TRBV29-1	.	TRBJ2-1	TRBD2	CSSRWGGNEQFF	TGCAGCTCCAGATGGGGAGGGAATGAGCAGTTCTTC
TRBV19	.	TRBJ2-1	.	CASSITRNNEQFF	TGTGCCAGTAGTATTACCCGAAACAATGAGCAGTTCTTC
TRBV28	.	TRBJ1-2	TRBD1	CASRETGGDYGYTF	TGTGCCAGCAGAGAAACAGGGGGCGACTATGGCTACACCTTC
TRBV11-3	.	TRBJ1-2	.	CASSLEGSYNYGYTF	TGTGCCAGCAGCTTAGAGGGATCCTATAACTATGGCTACACCTTC
TRBV7-9	once	TRBJ2-3	TRBD2	CASSSGLAGLTDTQYF	TGTGCCAGCAGCTCTGGACTAGCGGGCCTCACAGATACGCAGTATTTT
TRBV5-4	.	TRBJ1-1	TRBD1	CAGGQGLNTEAFF	TGTGCCGGGGGACAGGGTTTGAACACTGAAGCTTTCTTT
TRBV11-2	.	TRBJ2-7	.	CASRAIVRPYEQYF	TGTGCCAGCAGGGCCATCGTAAGGCCCTACGAGCAGTACTTC
TRBV28	.	TRBJ2-3	.	CASGPLTDTQYF	TGTGCCAGCGGACCTCTCACAGATACGCAGTATTTT
TRBV19	.	TRBJ1-2	.	CASSIGPAYGYTF	TGTGCCAGTAGTATAGGGCCAGCTTATGGCTACACCTTC
TRBV15	.	TRBJ2-7	TRBD2	CATSRVEIGLAGDRYEQYF	TGTGCCACCAGCAGGGTCGAAATCGGACTAGCGGGAGATCGCTACGAGCAGTACTTC